This T cell receptor (beta chain) was sequenced in a study of patients and donors after allogeneic stem cell transplantation. The CDR3 is 17 amino acids. Trimming cost V 5 bases and J 6 bases; bases outside gene matches: 9. Each CDR3 protein gets one entry after TCRdb re-called the RT-PCR reads with MiXCR. The sample lists more than 850,000 distinct CDR3 sequences; about 20% were seen once. This clonotype has a handful of counts. Input material: blood, either unsorted or a sorted T cell fraction (not recorded which). The TCR was taken from a human donor who was either an allogeneic HSCT recipient or a stem cell or donor lymphocyte infusion donor (not recorded which). It is not recorded whose cells these are; they may come from a transplant donor. The chain is built from TRBV12-3 or TRBV12-4 and TRBJ2-2; 13 bases match TRBD2. This chain's CDR3 is CASSTQLAGGLAGELFF. The CDR3 coding sequence is TGTGCCAGCAGTACCCAACTAGCGGGAGGGTTAGCCGGGGAGCTGTTTTTT.